This T cell receptor (beta chain) was captured in a study of CD8 T cells in ankylosing spondylitis. General study results and limits: Made up of eight highly homologous variants, a TCR beta motif appeared characteristic of ankylosing spondylitis blood. In the blood and synovial fluid of reactive arthritis, some motif variants had been previously reported.

Germline CDR1 is ENHRY and CDR2 is SYGVKD. V trimming: 11 bases; J trimming: 2 bases; junction bases outside the gene matches: 9. This CDR3 is built from 14 residues. As regards this clonotype: Its antigen is undetermined.

As the method for making TCR beta libraries, quantitative 5'-RACE with molecular barcodes was used. A single record per CDR3 protein comes from TCRdb applying MiXCR to the 5' RACE reads. This sample has more than 250,000 distinct CDR3 sequences; under 8.5% occur once, and the top ten carry less than 15%. This clonotype was obtained from a male donor with ankylosing spondylitis. Source material: blood, either unsorted or a sorted T cell fraction (not recorded which). V is TRBV10-3 and J is TRBJ2-5; 9 bases line up with TRBD1. For the CDR3, the DNA is TGTGCCGTAGCAACGGGACAGGGACAAGAGACCCAGTACTTC. Protein product: CAVATGQGQETQYF.